The rows below give T cell receptor beta chains drawn from one sample of a study of ipilimumab plus nivolumab after autologous stem cell transplantation. Data came from immunoSEQ multiplex PCR; TCRdb stores just in-frame clones and leaves some out. The sample carries 22,000 or so clones, under 75% recorded once. The sequencing used PBMCs, collected in a trial of ipilimumab plus nivolumab as post-transplant consolidation. These receptors were collected from a male donor with diffuse large B-cell lymphoma. CDR3s include the opening cysteine and the closing phenylalanine or tryptophan. D genes are given only for firm matches. The size of a clone is reported for some rows only, either as once, few or many, or as a class for expanded clones.

d_call	v_call	cdr3_length	j_call	clone_size	cdr3_nt	cdr3_aa
-	TRBV5-6	18	TRBJ2-6	-	TGTGCCAGCAGCGGGTGGACGGACAGAGTAACTGGGGCCAACGTCCTGACTTTC	CASSGWTDRVTGANVLTF
-	TRBV4-1	16	TRBJ1-6	few	TGCGCCAGCAGCCAAGATCTTGCCAGCCAGTATTCACCCCTCCACTTT	CASSQDLASQYSPLHF
TRBD2	TRBV5-4	13	TRBJ2-7	-	TGTGCCAGCAGCCAACGGGGGGGGGCCGAGCAGTACTTC	CASSQRGGAEQYF
-	TRBV12-5	13	TRBJ2-7	-	TGTGCTAGTGGTTTGGGACAGTCCTACGAGCAGTACTTC	CASGLGQSYEQYF
-	TRBV5-5	13	TRBJ2-7	-	TGTGCCAGCAGCTCCAGGGATACCTACGAGCAGTACTTC	CASSSRDTYEQYF
-	TRBV7-2	14	TRBJ2-2	-	TGTGCCAGCAGCTTAAACTCCTACACCGGGGAGCTGTTTTTT	CASSLNSYTGELFF
-	TRBV9	14	TRBJ2-3	-	TGTGCCAGCAGCCCTGGGGGGAGCACAGATACGCAGTATTTT	CASSPGGSTDTQYF
-	TRBV18	15	TRBJ2-5	-	TGTGCCAGCTCACCAGACGGACAGAACCAAGAGACCCAGTACTTC	CASSPDGQNQETQYF
-	TRBV5-4	16	TRBJ2-1	-	TGTGCCAGCAGCTTCCCCTCCGGTTCCTCCTACAATGAGCAGTTCTTC	CASSFPSGSSYNEQFF
-	TRBV27	12	TRBJ1-2	few	TGTGCCAGCAGTTCCAGGGCAGGTGGCTACACCTTC	CASSSRAGGYTF
-	TRBV11-2	13	TRBJ1-3	-	TGTGCCAGCAGCTTATCGGGTATCGACACCATATATTTT	CASSLSGIDTIYF
TRBD1	TRBV9	14	TRBJ2-2	medium-sized	TGTGCCACCAGGACAGGGCCGAACACCGGGGAGCTGTTTTTT	CATRTGPNTGELFF
-	TRBV5-4	16	TRBJ2-5	-	TGTGCCAGCAGCTTGGCCTTGGGCGGCAACCAAGAGACCCAGTACTTC	CASSLALGGNQETQYF
TRBD2	TRBV7-9	14	TRBJ2-7	-	TGTGCCAGCAGCTTAGTCGGGAGGGACTACGAGCAGTACTTC	CASSLVGRDYEQYF
-	TRBV19	15	TRBJ1-4	-	TGTGCCAGTAGTAAACGACAGGTGGACAATGAAAAACTGTTTTTT	CASSKRQVDNEKLFF
-	TRBV7-9	15	TRBJ2-3	few	TGTGCCAGCAGCTCTGGAGATGCTAGCACAGATACGCAGTATTTT	CASSSGDASTDTQYF
-	TRBV11-3	13	TRBJ2-2	-	TGTGCCAGCAGCCCCGCTTTCACCGGGGAGCTGTTTTTT	CASSPAFTGELFF
-	TRBV5-5	14	TRBJ1-4	few	TGTGCCAGCAGCTTGGCTCCGCTCAATGAAAAACTGTTTTTT	CASSLAPLNEKLFF
TRBD2	TRBV9	15	TRBJ2-1	-	TGTGCCAGCAGCGTAGTGGCTAGCGGGAGCGATGAGCAGTTCTTC	CASSVVASGSDEQFF
-	TRBV7-6	15	TRBJ2-2	few	TGTGCCACCGGGGGACGCCAAGACGGCACCGGGGAGCTGTTTTTT	CATGGRQDGTGELFF
TRBD2	TRBV7-3	16	TRBJ2-1	few	TGTGCCAGCAGCTTAAATCCCCGGGGGGGCATGAATGAGCAGTTCTTC	CASSLNPRGGMNEQFF
-	TRBV30	13	TRBJ1-1	few	TGTGCCTGGAGTGTAGGACGGGCTAAGGAAGCTTTCTTT	CAWSVGRAKEAFF
-	TRBV6-1	12	TRBJ2-3	once	TGTGCCAGCAGCGATGTGGGTAATACGCAGTATTTT	CASSDVGNTQYF
-	TRBV5-8	14	TRBJ1-1	-	TGTGCCAGCAGCCTTGCCGAGGGGTACACTGAAGCTTTCTTT	CASSLAEGYTEAFF
TRBD1	TRBV5-1	16	TRBJ2-3	-	TGCGCCAGCAAATTTCGACCGGGACAGGGGTCAGATACGCAGTATTTT	CASKFRPGQGSDTQYF
-	TRBV6-5	13	TRBJ2-5	-	TGTGCCAGCAGTTACTCGGACCGAGAGACCCAGTACTTC	CASSYSDRETQYF
-	TRBV6-1	12	TRBJ1-2	large	TGTGCCAGCAAAGATCAGGGTCATGGCTACACCTTC	CASKDQGHGYTF
TRBD1	TRBV30	17	TRBJ1-2	-	TGTGCCTGGAGCCGACCGGGGGGGACAGGGACGTACTATGGCTACACCTTC	CAWSRPGGTGTYYGYTF
-	TRBV29-1	11	TRBJ1-2	-	TGCAGCGTTGAGAGGGAAGCTGGCTACACCTTC	CSVEREAGYTF
TRBD2	TRBV5-1	16	TRBJ2-1	-	TGCGCCAGCAGCTGGAGCGGGGGGGCCTCCTACAATGAGCAGTTCTTC	CASSWSGGASYNEQFF
TRBD1	TRBV5-4	18	TRBJ1-2	-	TGTGCCAGCAGCTTGAAGCAGGGGGCTATCTTCCTACCCTATGGCTACACCTTC	CASSLKQGAIFLPYGYTF
TRBD1	TRBV5-1	15	TRBJ2-3	-	TGCGCCAGCAGCTTCGGGCAGGGGGCCTCAGATACGCAGTATTTT	CASSFGQGASDTQYF
TRBD2	TRBV19	14	TRBJ2-5	-	TGTGCCAGTAGCTGGCAGGGACTAGGAGAGACCCAGTACTTC	CASSWQGLGETQYF
-	TRBV9	16	TRBJ1-4	-	TGTGCCAGCAGCGTAGGCGGGCTGCCTATGAATGAAAAACTGTTTTTT	CASSVGGLPMNEKLFF
-	TRBV9	13	TRBJ1-1	-	TGTGCCAGCAGCAGGGGGGATGGCACTGAAGCTTTCTTT	CASSRGDGTEAFF
TRBD1	TRBV29-1	10	TRBJ2-1	few	TGCAGCGTGGGTGAGACAGGGGAGTTCTTC	CSVGETGEFF
-	TRBV19	17	TRBJ2-6	-	TGTGCCAGTAGTATATCCGGAGCGGGCTCCGGGGCCAACGTCCTGACTTTC	CASSISGAGSGANVLTF
-	TRBV5-1	13	TRBJ2-7	-	TGCGCCAGCAGCTCCGACGGTCTTTCTGTGCAGTACTTC	CASSSDGLSVQYF
-	TRBV5-1	15	TRBJ2-5	few	TGCGCCAGCAGCTTGTTGGTGGCTGGAAGGGAGACCCAGTACTTC	CASSLLVAGRETQYF
-	TRBV29-1	13	TRBJ2-7	once	TGCAGCGTTGAAGGCCCCGGTACCTACGAGCAGTACTTC	CSVEGPGTYEQYF
-	TRBV10-3	15	TRBJ2-2	few	TGTGCCATCACCCGGGACGATAAGAACACCGGGGAGCTGTTTTTT	CAITRDDKNTGELFF
TRBD2	TRBV7-9	15	TRBJ2-3	-	TGTGCCAGCGGGACGGGGGGGGCCGGCACAGATACGCAGTATTTT	CASGTGGAGTDTQYF
-	TRBV7-6	15	TRBJ2-7	-	TGTGCCAGCAGCCAATTAGCAGGGTTTGGTTACGAGCAGTACTTC	CASSQLAGFGYEQYF